This entry is about one TCR beta chain. The sample belongs to a study of CD8 T cells in Susac syndrome. An input of about 0.45 to 1 ug of RNA was subjected to reverse transcription using random hexamers. Across 54 Vbeta and 13 Jbeta, TCR beta CDR3 was amplified with immunoSEQ multiplex PCR. In TCRdb, the immunoSEQ multiplex PCR reads were re-called with MiXCR into one record per CDR3 protein. The sample consists of fewer than 150,000 distinct CDR3 sequences, around 94% of them appearing once. Controls were healthy donors (matched for age and sex). The receptor was derived from a human donor in good health. Sequenced input: CD8+ T cells from PBMCs.

The CDR3 region is CASKSSENIQYF. CDR3 coding DNA: TGTGCCAGCAAAAGTTCAGAAAACATTCAGTACTTC. This chain connects TRBV6-6 to TRBJ2-4; D call uncertain. The CDR3 is made up of 12 amino acids. The V gene lost 7 bases and the J gene lost 5 bases, with 9 bases spanning the gap. Germline lookup yields CDR1 MNHNY and CDR2 SVGAGI (reference sequence).